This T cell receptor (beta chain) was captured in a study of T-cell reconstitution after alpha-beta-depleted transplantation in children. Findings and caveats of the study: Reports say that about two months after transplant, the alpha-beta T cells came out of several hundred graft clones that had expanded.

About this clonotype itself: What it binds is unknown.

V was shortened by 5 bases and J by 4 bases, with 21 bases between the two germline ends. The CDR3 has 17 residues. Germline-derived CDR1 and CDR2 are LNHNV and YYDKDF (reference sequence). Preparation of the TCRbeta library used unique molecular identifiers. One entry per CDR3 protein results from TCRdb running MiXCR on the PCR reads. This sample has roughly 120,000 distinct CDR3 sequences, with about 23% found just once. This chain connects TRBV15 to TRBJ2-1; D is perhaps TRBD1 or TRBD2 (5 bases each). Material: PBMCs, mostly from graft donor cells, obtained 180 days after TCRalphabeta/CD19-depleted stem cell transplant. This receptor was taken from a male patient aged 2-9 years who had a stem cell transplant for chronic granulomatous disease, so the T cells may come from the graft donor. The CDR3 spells CATSLFPRDGRYNEQFF. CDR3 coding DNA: TGTGCCACCAGCCTCTTCCCCCGGGACGGACGATACAATGAGCAGTTCTTC.